These 23 T cell receptor beta chains originate from one sample sequenced in a study of shared clonotypes between healthy human individuals. This table comes from immunoSEQ multiplex PCR, and its TCRdb copy is limited to in-frame clones, with some not included. The sample holds around 1,900,000 clones, 80% to 95% seen once. Selected positively for CCR7 and CD45RO-negative, naive CD8 cells excluded terminally differentiated effector memory CD45RA+ cells. Specimen: naive CD8+ T cells from PBMCs. These receptor sequences come from a man in his late teens or twenties in good health. Some clones in this sample may be carry-over from other donors' samples.

The rearrangement joins TRBV30 to TRBJ2-1, with D hard to call. The CDR3 is 13 residues long. In germline, CDR1 is GTSNPN, CDR2 SVGIG (reference sequence). Trimming shortened V by 5 bases and J by 3 bases, and 11 bases separated the two germline ends. The CDR3 DNA reads as TGTGCCTGGTCCCCTCTCTTCTACAATGAGCAGTTCTTC. Translated: CAWSPLFYNEQFF.

V and J are TRBV7-8 and TRBJ2-1; 9 nucleotides agree with TRBD1. This CDR3 comprises 16 residues. Losses at the gene ends were 5 bases for V and 5 bases for J; bases not matched to a gene: 10. Germline CDR1 SGHVS, CDR2 FQNEAQ. DNA of the CDR3: TGTGCCAGCAGCGCATTTAGGGGACAGGGCAACAATGAGCAGTTCTTC. Amino acids: CASSAFRGQGNNEQFF.

Concerning this clone itself: Within the sample, other DNA sequences also encode this same CDR3. The rearrangement joins TRBV9 to TRBJ2-3; D may be TRBD2 (5 bases). The CDR3 contains 16 residues. Germline CDR1 and CDR2: SGDLS and YYNGEE. V was pared by 0 bases and J by 0 bases, with 11 bases between. The CDR3, as DNA: TGTGCCAGCAGCGTAGTCTCCAGCGGTAGCACAGATACGCAGTATTTT. Translated, it gives CASSVVSSGSTDTQYF.

J is TRBJ2-7 and V is TRBV15, with no clear D. Between the trimmed V and J ends, which lost 1 base and 3 bases, there was a span of 13 bases. This CDR3 has 15 residues. Germline V gene data show CDR1 as LNHNV and CDR2 as YYDKDF (reference sequence). CDR3 sequence (DNA): TGTGCCACCAGCAGAGGGGTGGAAAGAAACTACGAGCAGTACTTC. Its translation: CATSRGVERNYEQYF.

The V gene is TRBV5-1, the J gene TRBJ2-3; D uncertain. The CDR3 is 13 residues long. V gave up 0 bases and J gave up 4 bases, with 6 bases separating them. Germline lookup yields CDR1 SGHRS and CDR2 YFSETQ. The CDR3 is CASSLEYPDTQYF. DNA for the CDR3: TGCGCCAGCAGCTTGGAGTATCCAGATACGCAGTATTTT.

The CDR3 coding sequence is TGTGCCAGCAGTGAAGAACTAGCGGGATCGTATGCCATTCTCAATGAGCAGTTCTTC. This sequence encodes CASSEELAGSYAILNEQFF. The chain carries TRBV6-1 and TRBJ2-1, with 10 bases lining up with TRBD2. The V segment lost 1 base and the J segment 6 bases; nucleotides outside the gene matches: 15. The germline V gene has CDR1 MNHNS and CDR2 SASEGT. The CDR3 has 19 amino acids.

A note on this clone: The identical CDR3 is also encoded by other nucleotide sequences in the sample. The V call is TRBV27, the J call TRBJ2-7; no clear D gene. CDR1 MNHEY and CDR2 SMNVEV come from the germline V gene (reference sequence). Trimming pared 2 bases from V and 3 bases from J, leaving 8 bases between. The CDR3 loop spans 13 amino acids. This CDR3 is CASSLGQSYEQYF. CDR3 nucleotide sequence: TGTGCCAGCAGTTTAGGTCAGAGCTACGAGCAGTACTTC.

The chain uses TRBV4-1 and TRBJ2-1; D gene unclear. Germline CDR1 MGHRA, CDR2 YSYEKL. V was shortened by 4 bases and J by 0 bases, with 19 bases between the two germline ends. This CDR3 spans 18 amino acids. The CDR3 loop is CASSPRNYLPSSYNEQFF. The DNA for the CDR3 is TGCGCCAGCAGCCCCCGAAATTACCTCCCGAGCTCCTACAATGAGCAGTTCTTC.

The V gene is TRBV19, the J gene TRBJ1-1; no firm D call. CDR3 length equals 14 residues. The ends were cut back, 4 bases at V and 7 bases at J, with 16 bases in the middle. In germline, CDR1 is LNHDA, CDR2 SQIVND (reference sequence). CDR3 sequence (DNA): TGTGCCAGTAGTACCCGCAATAGGGTTAGTGAAGCTTTCTTT. This codes for CASSTRNRVSEAFF.

The chain carries TRBV7-6 and TRBJ2-1; 12 positions match TRBD2. V dropped 5 bases and J dropped 4; count of bases not matched to a gene: 15. This CDR3 has 19 amino acids. The germline V gene encodes CDR1 SGHVS and CDR2 FNYEAQ. CDR3 amino acids: CASSPQTSGSWVSYNEQFF. The CDR3 DNA follows: TGTGCCAGCAGCCCTCAGACTAGCGGGAGTTGGGTTTCTTACAATGAGCAGTTCTTC.

This chain connects TRBV11-2 to TRBJ2-3; 12 bases match TRBD2. Germline assignment: CDR1 SGHAT and CDR2 FQNNGV. V was pared by 4 bases and J by 4 bases, with 12 bases of the junction left unmatched. CDR3 length: 18 amino acids. CDR3: CASSSTPRTSGISDTQYF. CDR3 in DNA: TGTGCCAGCAGCTCCACCCCTCGGACTAGCGGGATTTCAGATACGCAGTATTTT.

The gene calls are TRBV27 and TRBJ2-7, with TRBD2 matching over 12 bases. Germline V lookup: CDR1 MNHEY, CDR2 SMNVEV (reference sequence). The CDR3 is 14 amino acids. J lost 7 bases, V lost 6 bases, and 7 bases had no gene match. The chain's CDR3 is CASSRLAGEVEQYF. The CDR3 DNA reads as TGTGCCAGCAGCCGACTAGCGGGAGAGGTTGAGCAGTACTTC.

This clone has a handful of counts. The chain uses TRBV9 and TRBJ1-2; D unresolved. Trimming cost V 3 bases and J 2 bases, with 11 bases left between them. The CDR3 extends over 14 amino acids. From germline, CDR1 is SGDLS and CDR2 YYNGEE. Written as DNA, the CDR3 is TGTGCCAGCAGCGGCTCGCGGAGCAACTATGGCTACACCTTC. Translated: CASSGSRSNYGYTF.

With regard to this clone: The identical CDR3 is also encoded by other nucleotide sequences in the sample. The chain carries TRBV27 and TRBJ2-7; TRBD1 aligns across 7 bases. With V trimmed by 5 bases and J by 1 base, 8 bases remained unmatched. This CDR3 has 15 residues. Germline CDR1 reads MNHEY; CDR2 reads SMNVEV (reference sequence). CDR3 in DNA: TGTGCCAGCAGTCCAAGACAGGGTGCATCCTACGAGCAGTACTTC. This encodes CASSPRQGASYEQYF.

This chain uses TRBV7-3 with TRBJ1-2; no reliable D call. This CDR3 has 16 residues. The germline V and J ends were trimmed by 8 bases and 1 base, with 20 bases remaining between them. Germline V CDR1 and CDR2: SGHTA, FQGTGA. The CDR3 protein is CASAPDAGTFNYGYTF. The CDR3 region has the DNA TGTGCCAGCGCACCCGATGCGGGAACCTTTAACTATGGCTACACCTTC.

The chain couples TRBV7-9 to TRBJ2-3, with D possibly matching TRBD2 (5 bases). V shed 7 bases and J shed 3 bases, with 11 bases lying between them. The CDR3 consists of 13 residues. Germline V gives CDR1 SEHNR, CDR2 FQNEAQ (reference sequence). The CDR3 bases are TGTGCCAGCATAGGAAGCGGTACAGATACGCAGTATTTT. As protein: CASIGSGTDTQYF. Looking up the rest from reference TRBV7-9 and TRBJ2-3 gives the full variable domain: DTGVSQNPRHKITKRGQNVTFRCDPISEHNRLYWYRQTLGQGPEFLTYFQNEAQLEKSRLLSDRFSAERPKGSFSTLEIQRTEQGDSAMYLCASIGSGTDTQYFGPGTRLTVL.

The V call is TRBV6-5, the J call TRBJ2-7; the D is unclear. Trimming left V 6 bases short and J 2 bases short, with 8 bases between. Germline loops: CDR1 MNHEY, CDR2 SVGAGI. The CDR3 length is 12 residues. CDR3 in DNA: TGTGCCAGCAGATCCGACCCCTACGAGCAGTACTTC. It encodes CASRSDPYEQYF.

The gene calls are TRBV6-5 and TRBJ1-2; 9 bases are shared with TRBD1. Germline V gene sequence: CDR1 MNHEY, CDR2 SVGAGI. After removal of 6 bases from V and 6 bases from J, the junction contained 8 bases not matched to a gene. The length of the CDR3 is 14 residues. In DNA form, the CDR3 reads TGTGCCAGCAGCCCAGGGACAGGGATTCATGGCTACACCTTC. Its translation is CASSPGTGIHGYTF.

The chain couples TRBV27 to TRBJ2-1; tentative D call: TRBD2 (5 bases). The CDR3 is made up of 16 amino acids. The germline V and J ends were trimmed by 5 bases and 4 bases, with 18 bases remaining between them. Germline V gene data show CDR1 as MNHEY and CDR2 as SMNVEV (reference sequence). The CDR3 DNA is TGTGCCAGCAGTGCCCTCGTGGGGAGCTTATACAATGAGCAGTTCTTC. As protein: CASSALVGSLYNEQFF.

This clone was recorded once. At the DNA level, this CDR3 is encoded by other sequences in the same sample as well. V usage is TRBV11-2 and J usage is TRBJ2-7, with TRBD2 identical over 7 bases. Germline assignment: CDR1 SGHAT and CDR2 FQNNGV. The CDR3 runs 14 residues. The V segment lost 4 bases and the J segment 2 bases; nucleotides outside the gene matches: 5. CDR3 amino acids: CASSSSGRTYEQYF. CDR3 bases: TGTGCCAGCAGCTCGTCCGGGAGGACCTACGAGCAGTACTTC.

This clone occurred once. Written as DNA, the CDR3 is TGTGCCAGCAGTATCCGGATGTGGAGCACTGAAGCTTTCTTT. Encoded protein: CASSIRMWSTEAFF. V gene TRBV28 combines with J gene TRBJ1-1; D not resolved. V lost 5 bases and J lost 4, with 14 bases in between. Germline loops: CDR1 MDHEN, CDR2 SYDVKM. This CDR3 has 14 amino acids. Looking up the rest from reference TRBV28 and TRBJ1-1 gives the full variable domain: DVKVTQSSRYLVKRTGEKVFLECVQDMDHENMFWYRQDPGLGLRLIYFSYDVKMKEKGDIPEGYSVSREKKERFSLILESASTNQTSMYLCASSIRMWSTEAFFGQGTRLTVV.

This chain connects TRBV7-9 to TRBJ2-1; 9 bases line up with TRBD2. CDR3 size: 18 residues. V lost 2 bases to trimming and J lost 4 bases; unmatched junction nucleotides: 12. The germline V gene encodes CDR1 SEHNR and CDR2 FQNEAQ (reference sequence). CDR3 amino acids: CASSLPRREGRIYNEQFF. Written as DNA, the CDR3 is TGTGCCAGCAGCTTACCAAGGCGGGAGGGCCGAATATACAATGAGCAGTTCTTC.

This rearrangement joins TRBV10-3 to TRBJ2-7; 8 bases align to TRBD2. Germline V gene sequence: CDR1 ENHRY, CDR2 SYGVKD. The CDR3 has 15 amino acids. V shed 2 bases and J 3 bases; nucleotides not matched to a gene: 6. The CDR3 loop is CAISEVAGPFYEQYF. The CDR3 nucleotides read TGTGCCATCAGTGAGGTAGCGGGACCCTTCTACGAGCAGTACTTC.